The rows below give T cell receptor beta chains drawn from one sample of a study of control samples from healthy donors and cancer patients. Sequenced by immunoSEQ multiplex PCR; TCRdb stores in-frame clones only, minus some. The profile shows tens of thousands of clones, about 91% of them singletons. The sequenced material came from PBMCs. The receptors stem from a woman in her thirties or forties with head and neck cancer. The CDR3 runs from the conserved cysteine through the conserved F or W.

CDR3 protein	J gene	V gene
CASSLGGTSDNEQFF	TRBJ2-1	TRBV5-1
CASSLLASGYEQYF	TRBJ2-7	TRBV28
CASTVDRATGNTIYF	TRBJ1-3	TRBV6-6
CASNGRIYNEQFF	TRBJ2-1	TRBV2
CASSPNRLAGDTGELFF	TRBJ2-2	TRBV3-1/TRBV3-2
CSVSGEGGNTIYF	TRBJ1-3	TRBV29-1
CASSSIGTEAFF	TRBJ1-1	TRBV12-3/TRBV12-4
CASSTIEEQYF	TRBJ2-7	TRBV6-6
CASTWDALSTEAFF	TRBJ1-1	TRBV27
CASSPILTSGGRETQYF	TRBJ2-5	TRBV5-6
CASSQERGGADTQYF	TRBJ2-3	TRBV4-2
CAWSVLQSGRAFGEQFF	TRBJ2-1	TRBV30
CATSREVRLYEQYF	TRBJ2-7	TRBV15
CASSEANYGYTF	TRBJ1-2	TRBV11-2
CASRGQGDRNTIYF	TRBJ1-3	TRBV5-1
CASSPDRPSLYGYTF	TRBJ1-2	TRBV6-5
CASSLRRTRSSYEQYF	TRBJ2-7	TRBV18
CASSDRDRGYNQPQHF	TRBJ1-5	TRBV3-1/TRBV3-2
CASSLRLNTEAFF	TRBJ1-1	TRBV11-2
CASSWSLGRGTEAFF	TRBJ1-1	TRBV6-5
CASSIGQGQTPETQYF	TRBJ2-5	TRBV19
CASSLGVAYEQYF	TRBJ2-7	TRBV12-3/TRBV12-4
CASSRGNTEAFF	TRBJ1-1	TRBV6-5
CASSPQSSGGSANCGYTF	TRBJ1-2	TRBV18
CASSKLAGGPYEQYF	TRBJ2-7	TRBV7-9
CASSPHGRGNEQYF	TRBJ2-7	TRBV7-9
CASTEGADYGYTF	TRBJ1-2	TRBV2
CASSLLGTGGSSPLHF	TRBJ1-6	TRBV5-1
CASRLAIASEQFF	TRBJ2-1	TRBV10-2
CASRPRFSLEQYF	TRBJ2-7	TRBV7-9
CASSYGTGAPGELFF	TRBJ2-2	TRBV27
CASSTRTGGRHPSEQFF	TRBJ2-1	TRBV4-1
CASRTGNIGGETQYF	TRBJ2-5	TRBV6-5
CASSITGADTEAFF	TRBJ1-1	TRBV5-1
CASCRGVAKNIQYF	TRBJ2-4	TRBV27
CASSPGQGGEKLFF	TRBJ1-4	TRBV3-1/TRBV3-2
CASSPLAGASGEQYF	TRBJ2-7	TRBV7-9